The source of this T cell receptor (beta chain) is a study of OX40 agonist ivuxolimab in advanced cancers. Background on the study: Patients took ivuxolimab, an agonistic anti-OX40 (CD134) antibody. Patients with hepatocellular carcinoma, melanoma, renal cell or head and neck cancer made up the dose-escalation patients.

Sequenced by immunoSEQ multiplex PCR; TCRdb stores in-frame clones only, minus some. This table holds under 45,000 clones, roughly 80% found once. The CDR3 extends over 14 amino acids. The germline V and J ends were trimmed by 6 bases and 5 bases, with 17 bases remaining between them. Germline V CDR1 and CDR2: MNHNY, SVGAGI (reference sequence). Study-wide results and limits: Some nonresponders also had low normalized T-cell clonal expansion.

With regard to this clone: Its antigen remains unidentified.

The clonotype originates from an adult with an advanced solid tumor such as melanoma, head and neck, liver or kidney cancer. The chain couples TRBV6-6 to TRBJ2-7; D is possibly TRBD2 (7 bases). Sequences were derived from CD4+ or CD8+ T cells sorted from blood, sampled in a trial of the OX40 agonist ivuxolimab. The CDR3 region is CASRKGGPGDEQYF. The CDR3 DNA is TGTGCCAGCAGGAAGGGGGGGCCGGGTGACGAGCAGTACTTC.